This record looks at one T cell receptor (beta chain) sequence and its context. Clones were sequenced by immunoSEQ multiplex PCR, and TCRdb holds only the in-frame ones, with some missing. The data contain roughly 500,000 clones, around 78% of them singletons. This sample was included in a study of shared T cell receptors in the human thymus. Germline V CDR1 and CDR2: MDHEN, SYDVKM. Trimming took off 5 bases at V and 0 bases at J, with 12 bases between the two ends. This CDR3 region has 15 residues. A further study also used this sample, focusing on human thymus T cells. That paper states: Resections from corrective heart surgery supplied the thymus tissue.

Sequencing used thymocytes. The rearrangement joins TRBV28 to TRBJ2-3, with D possibly being TRBD2 (6 bases). The receptor comes from a boy under two years old with a congenital heart defect. The CDR3 reads CASSKRDWSTDTQYF. The CDR3, as DNA: TGTGCCAGCAGTAAACGGGACTGGAGCACAGATACGCAGTATTTT. Full variable domain (outside the CDR3, taken from reference TRBV28 and TRBJ2-3): DVKVTQSSRYLVKRTGEKVFLECVQDMDHENMFWYRQDPGLGLRLIYFSYDVKMKEKGDIPEGYSVSREKKERFSLILESASTNQTSMYLCASSKRDWSTDTQYFGPGTRLTVL.